The 13 T cell receptor beta chains below were found in one sample sequenced in a study of T cell responses to AZD1222 COVID-19 vaccine. Only in-frame clones appear in the TCRdb table, and some are missing; sequencing was by immunoSEQ multiplex PCR. Among about 55,000 clones listed, about 90% were seen once. The sample consisted of peripheral blood, taken on day 0 of AZD1222 vaccination. All receptors come from an adult in good health.

This chain connects TRBV5-5 to TRBJ1-1, with D possibly matching TRBD1 (6 bases). V was cut by 4 bases and J by 11 bases, with 21 bases left in between. From germline, CDR1 is SGHKS and CDR2 YYEKEE (reference sequence). This CDR3 contains 14 residues. In nucleotides, the CDR3 is TGTGCCAGCAGCGCCCGCCGATCGGAGCAGGGGGCTTTCTTT. It is translated as CASSARRSEQGAFF.

This chain links TRBV9 with TRBJ1-2, with 7 positions matching TRBD1. Losses at the gene ends were 0 bases for V and 2 bases for J; bases not matched to a gene: 4. There are 15 residues in the CDR3. The V gene's germline CDR1 is SGDLS and CDR2 YYNGEE. CDR3 sequence (DNA): TGTGCCAGCAGCGTAGCCGGGGGACAGAACTATGGCTACACCTTC. It yields the protein CASSVAGGQNYGYTF.

The V gene is TRBV7-8, the J gene TRBJ2-4; D uncertain. Germline V CDR1 and CDR2: SGHVS, FQNEAQ. Between the trimmed V and J ends, which lost 5 bases and 0 bases, there was a span of 11 bases. The CDR3 runs 15 residues. CDR3 nucleotides: TGTGCCAGCAGCCCACAGAACATAGCCAAAAACATTCAGTACTTC. This gives the protein CASSPQNIAKNIQYF.

The chain couples TRBV5-6 to TRBJ1-3; D not certain. This CDR3 contains 14 residues. Trimming shortened V by 1 base and J by 2 bases, and 7 bases separated the two germline ends. The germline CDR1 and CDR2 sequences are SGHDT and YYEEEE. The CDR3 DNA is TGTGCCAGCAGCTTGCGGTCGGCTGGAAACACCATATATTTT. This sequence encodes CASSLRSAGNTIYF.

J is TRBJ2-3 and V is TRBV11-2, with 12 bases fitting TRBD2. CDR1 SGHAT and CDR2 FQNNGV come from the germline V gene. V lost 4 bases to trimming and J lost 2 bases; unmatched junction nucleotides: 4. The CDR3 is made up of 16 amino acids. The CDR3 sequence is CASSSRLAGVTDTQYF. CDR3 nucleotides: TGTGCCAGCAGCTCCAGACTAGCGGGGGTCACAGATACGCAGTATTTT. The entire variable domain, with the rest obtained from reference TRBV11-2 and TRBJ2-3, is as follows: EAGVAQSPRYKIIEKRQSVAFWCNPISGHATLYWYQQILGQGPKLLIQFQNNGVVDDSQLPKDRFSAERLKGVDSTLKIQPAKLEDSAVYLCASSSRLAGVTDTQYFGPGTRLTVL.

This chain uses TRBV4-1 with TRBJ2-3; 13 nucleotides align to TRBD2. V shed 4 bases and J 2 bases; nucleotides not matched to a gene: 6. Germline assignment: CDR1 MGHRA and CDR2 YSYEKL. This CDR3 is 17 amino acids long. CDR3 DNA: TGCGCCAGCAGCCCGGGACTAGCGGGGACTATCACAGATACGCAGTATTTT. Residues: CASSPGLAGTITDTQYF.

The chain joins TRBV5-6 to TRBJ1-5, with D uncertain. The length of the CDR3 is 16 residues. Per the germline V gene, CDR1 is SGHDT and CDR2 is YYEEEE. The V end lost 4 bases, the J end lost 6 bases, and 20 bases lay between the germline ends. As DNA, the CDR3 is TGTGCCAGCAGCGCAGCCCGCGCCCCGCGAGCTCAGCCCCAGCATTTT. It yields the protein CASSAARAPRAQPQHF.

The rearrangement joins TRBV19 to TRBJ2-3, with 7 bases matching TRBD2. With 3 bases clipped from V and 0 bases from J, the junction kept 21 bases outside the gene matches. The CDR3 spans 21 residues. The germline CDR1 and CDR2 sequences are LNHDA and SQIVND (reference sequence). The CDR3 sequence: CASSITTLGGLAGDSTDTQYF. In DNA, the CDR3 is TGTGCCAGTAGTATCACCACTCTCGGCGGTTTGGCGGGGGATAGCACAGATACGCAGTATTTT. Variable domain in full (rest from reference TRBV19 and TRBJ2-3): DGGITQSPKYLFRKEGQNVTLSCEQNLNHDAMYWYRQDPGQGLRLIYYSQIVNDFQKGDIAEGYSVSREKKESFPLTVTSAQKNPTAFYLCASSITTLGGLAGDSTDTQYFGPGTRLTVL.

This chain joins TRBV10-1 and TRBJ1-3; D not certain. V was shortened by 11 bases and J by 2 bases, with 7 bases between the two germline ends. Germline CDR1 WNHNN, CDR2 SYGVQD (reference sequence). CDR3 length: 11 residues. The CDR3 coding sequence is TGCGCCGCCGGGGCTGGAAACACCATATATTTT. Its protein is CAAGAGNTIYF.

The chain carries TRBV29-1 and TRBJ2-1; D might be TRBD1 (6 bases). This CDR3 region has 12 residues. Per germline, CDR1 SQVTM and CDR2 ANQGSEA. The ends were cut back, 5 bases at V and 10 bases at J, with 15 bases in the middle. As DNA, the CDR3 is TGCAGCGTTCCTACAGGGTCAGGAGAGCAGTTCTTC. This translates into CSVPTGSGEQFF.

The chain carries TRBV18 and TRBJ1-5; D perhaps matches TRBD1 (5 bases). V dropped 3 bases and J dropped 6 bases, with 9 bases sitting between them. The CDR3 sequence is 13 residues long. The germline CDR1 and CDR2 sequences are KGHSH and LQKENI. The CDR3 DNA follows: TGTGCCAGCTCACCGACAGAAGGTCAGCCCCAGCATTTT. Residues: CASSPTEGQPQHF.

This clone was observed a single time. The rearrangement joins TRBV7-9 to TRBJ2-7, with TRBD1 identical over 9 bases. The germline V gene has CDR1 SEHNR and CDR2 FQNEAQ (reference sequence). The V gene end was trimmed by 5 bases and the J gene end by 5 bases; junction bases not matched to a gene: 13. This CDR3 is built from 16 residues. The CDR3 spells CASSLSPGTGLHEQYF. Written as DNA, the CDR3 is TGTGCCAGCAGCCTCAGTCCCGGGACAGGGCTCCACGAGCAGTACTTC.

The chain carries TRBV7-9 and TRBJ2-1, with TRBD1 matching 10 bases. With V trimmed by 3 bases and J by 4 bases, 12 bases remained unmatched. Germline V gene sequence: CDR1 SEHNR, CDR2 FQNEAQ (reference sequence). The CDR3 loop spans 18 amino acids. The CDR3 nucleotides are TGTGCCAGCAGCTTCAATCTTCTGGGACAGGGGAAGTACAATGAGCAGTTCTTC. Translating it yields CASSFNLLGQGKYNEQFF.